The 4 T cell receptor beta chains given below trace back to one sample, sequenced in a study of spatial heterogeneity in lung cancer. The antigens of these receptors remain unknown. A single record per CDR3 protein comes from TCRdb applying MiXCR to the 5' RACE reads. Seen here are about 5,600 distinct CDR3 sequences, about 7.7% observed once, and the top ten hold 25% to 30%. The time point was: sample taken at primary tumor resection. Study-wide results and caveats: Tumors with more nonsynonymous mutations had more expanded intratumoral alpha and beta TCRs.

The sample consisted of lung tumor tissue, taken at surgery. The receptor source for this set is a female donor with early-stage non-small cell lung cancer.

Points on this clonotype: The size of this beta chain means little, since it is a stray read in a library made for alpha chains. V is TRBV18 and J is TRBJ1-4; D not resolved. There are 14 residues in the CDR3. Trimming pared 5 bases from V and 5 bases from J, leaving 12 bases between. Germline assignment: CDR1 KGHSH and CDR2 LQKENI. The CDR3 DNA reads TGTGCCAGCTCAACGGGATGGGCAAATGAAAAACTGTTTTTT. It specifies CASSTGWANEKLFF.

In this sample, this clonotype turned up many times. A library made for alpha chains picked up this beta chain off target, so its size means little. J is TRBJ1-4 and V is TRBV4-2; TRBD1 is a possible D gene (5 bases). The CDR3 consists of 14 residues. V was pared by 0 bases and J by 8 bases, with 10 bases between. Germline CDR1 reads LGHNA; CDR2 reads YNFKEQ. As DNA, the CDR3 is TGTGCCAGCAGCCAAGATGGGGGGAACGAAAAACTGTTTTTT. This encodes CASSQDGGNEKLFF.

In this sample, this clonotype is medium-sized. This beta chain is a stray sequence in a library constructed for alpha chains; its clone size is not meaningful. The V and J genes are TRBV29-1 and TRBJ2-3, with 12 bases that match TRBD2. The germline V gene encodes CDR1 SQVTM and CDR2 ANQGSEA. The CDR3 has 13 residues. Germline trimming cut 4 bases from V and 7 bases from J; bases unmatched to any gene: 3. CDR3 protein: CSVGTSGNNTQYF. The CDR3 DNA is TGCAGCGTTGGGACTAGCGGGAATAATACGCAGTATTTT.

This clonotype was recorded a few times. Since the library was made to target alpha chains, this beta chain is a stray read and its abundance is not meaningful. The chain combines TRBV27 with TRBJ1-2, with D hard to call. V gave up 5 bases and J gave up 3 bases, with 13 bases separating them. CDR3 length equals 14 residues. CDR1 MNHEY and CDR2 SMNVEV come from the germline V gene (reference sequence). CDR3 region: CASSPSYTHYGYTF. Written as DNA, the CDR3 is TGTGCCAGCAGTCCCTCTTACACTCACTATGGCTACACCTTC.